This entry lists 3 T cell receptor beta chains sequenced from one sample in a study of T cell responses to AZD1222 COVID-19 vaccine. TCRdb's copy holds only in-frame clones and misses some; the assay was immunoSEQ multiplex PCR. The repertoire has about 150,000 clones, over 70% of them found once; the top ten carry 8% to 10%. The sample here was peripheral blood, taken 28 days after the second AZD1222 dose. These TCRs come from an adult who received the AZD1222 COVID-19 vaccine.

The chain employs TRBV2 and TRBJ1-3, with D unresolved. Germline assignment: CDR1 SNHLY and CDR2 FYNNEI. The CDR3 runs to 12 residues. Deletions cut 6 bases from V and 3 bases from J, with 6 bases between. CDR3 sequence: CASRGVGNTIYF. The CDR3 DNA is TGTGCCAGCAGGGGTGTTGGAAACACCATATATTTT.

This clone was detected only once. This chain joins TRBV15 and TRBJ1-5; TRBD1 matches 11 bases. The germline gives CDR1 LNHNV, CDR2 YYDKDF (reference sequence). The CDR3 is made up of 15 amino acids. Unmatched junction bases numbered 0, after V lost 3 bases and J lost 2 bases. CDR3: CATSRDRGRNQPQHF. As DNA, the CDR3 is TGTGCCACCAGCAGGGACAGGGGGCGCAATCAGCCCCAGCATTTT.

The J gene is TRBJ1-1, the V gene TRBV3-1 (or the pseudogene TRBV3-2), with a tentative D call TRBD1 (6 bases). Trimming removed 7 bases from V and 1 base from J, with 13 bases in between. This CDR3 region has 14 residues. Germline loops: CDR1 LGHDT, CDR2 YNNKEL (reference sequence). The CDR3 loop reads CASTLRGGNTEAFF. The CDR3 DNA reads TGTGCCAGCACCCTAAGGGGGGGGAACACTGAAGCTTTCTTT.